Shown below are 13 T cell receptor beta chains from a single sample sequenced in a study of T cells after yellow fever vaccination. TCRdb itself ran the 5' RACE reads through MiXCR, one entry per CDR3 protein. The sample holds 150,000 to 200,000 distinct CDR3 sequences, roughly 6.2% seen once. Source: CD4+ T cells sorted from PBMCs, taken on the day of the first yellow fever vaccination. All receptors come from a man aged 18 to 29 who received the YFV17D yellow fever vaccine.

This clonotype was observed many times. The V call is TRBV5-6, the J call TRBJ2-1; D gene uncertain. The germline V and J ends were trimmed by 2 bases and 5 bases, with 8 bases remaining between them. The length of the CDR3 is 13 residues. Germline V CDR1 and CDR2: SGHDT, YYEEEE. The CDR3 DNA reads TGTGCCAGCAGCTTTGCTCCCCACAATGAGCAGTTCTTC. Translated: CASSFAPHNEQFF.

This chain joins TRBV5-1 and TRBJ2-1; D possibly matches TRBD1 or TRBD2 (5 bases each). Germline CDR1 reads SGHRS; CDR2 reads YFSETQ. This CDR3 comprises 17 residues. Trimming took 1 base from V and 2 from J, leaving 16 bases between them. This CDR3 reads CASSLQPGTEAYNEQFF. CDR3 nucleotide sequence: TGCGCCAGCAGCTTGCAGCCCGGGACGGAGGCCTACAATGAGCAGTTCTTC.

The V call is TRBV29-1, the J call TRBJ1-2; D call uncertain. From germline, CDR1 is SQVTM and CDR2 ANQGSEA. The CDR3 runs to 12 residues. Deletions cut 0 bases from V and 7 bases from J, with 9 bases between. CDR3 residues: CSVEDLSGGYTF. The CDR3 DNA reads TGCAGCGTTGAAGATCTTTCTGGTGGCTACACCTTC. Full variable domain (rest looked up from reference TRBV29-1 and TRBJ1-2): SAVISQKPSRDICQRGTSLTIQCQVDSQVTMMFWYRQQPGQSLTLIATANQGSEATYESGFVIDKFPISRPNLTFSTLTVSNMSPEDSSIYLCSVEDLSGGYTFGSGTRLTVV.

This clonotype was seen ten or more times. The chain joins TRBV2 to TRBJ2-5, with a weak D call TRBD1 (6 bases). The CDR3 has 15 amino acids. Per germline, CDR1 SNHLY and CDR2 FYNNEI. V was shortened by 2 bases and J by 5 bases, with 15 bases between the two germline ends. In DNA, the CDR3 is TGTGCCAGCAGTGAAAATGGGGCAGGGGTCGAGACCCAGTACTTC. Protein product: CASSENGAGVETQYF. Using reference TRBV2 and TRBJ2-5 for the parts outside the CDR3, the full variable domain is EPEVTQTPSHQVTQMGQEVILRCVPISNHLYFYWYRQILGQKVEFLVSFYNNEISEKSEIFDDQFSVERPDGSNFTLKIRSTKLEDSAMYFCASSENGAGVETQYFGPGTRLLVL.

This clonotype has ten or more counts. The chain carries TRBV9 and TRBJ2-1; TRBD2 matches 14 bases. CDR3 length equals 17 residues. V lost 2 bases to trimming and J lost 12 bases; unmatched junction nucleotides: 13. Germline V gene sequence: CDR1 SGDLS, CDR2 YYNGEE. For the CDR3, the DNA is TGTGCCAGCAGCGTCTTGGGGACTAGCGGGGGCCCCACGCGGCAGTTCTTC. This translates into CASSVLGTSGGPTRQFF.

The J gene is TRBJ1-5, the V gene TRBV4-1, with D maybe TRBD1 (6 bases). Germline CDR1 is MGHRA and CDR2 is YSYEKL. Trimming stripped 4 bases from V and 5 bases from J, with 15 bases between. The CDR3 has 15 residues. The CDR3 coding sequence is TGCGCCAGCAGCCTCTACGGGACATCGTATCAGCCCCAGCATTTT. Amino acid sequence: CASSLYGTSYQPQHF.

This clonotype was recorded at least ten times. This rearrangement joins TRBV4-1 to TRBJ2-1; 7 bases map to TRBD1. Germline values: CDR1 MGHRA, CDR2 YSYEKL. CDR3 size: 17 residues. V lost 4 bases to trimming and J lost 5 bases; unmatched junction nucleotides: 14. In DNA form, the CDR3 reads TGCGCCAGCAGCCCCATGCGACAGGGAAGTTGGGACAATGAGCAGTTCTTC. Its protein is CASSPMRQGSWDNEQFF.

This clonotype has just one count. This chain links TRBV4-2 with TRBJ2-7; the D call may be TRBD1 or TRBD2 (6 bases each). Trimming cost V 4 bases and J 6 bases, with 25 bases left between them. The germline V gene encodes CDR1 LGHNA and CDR2 YNFKEQ. The CDR3 contains 17 residues. The CDR3 DNA is TGTGCCAGCAGCCCTGGGGGCCAGGGACTTTTCAACGCCGAGCAGTACTTC. The encoded protein is CASSPGGQGLFNAEQYF.

The V gene is TRBV28, the J gene TRBJ2-6; D possibly matches TRBD1 or TRBD2 (5 bases each). Looked up from germline, CDR1 is MDHEN and CDR2 is SYDVKM. With 2 bases removed from V and 4 bases from J, the gap between germline ends came to 9 bases. CDR3 length: 15 residues. As DNA, the CDR3 is TGTGCCAGCAGTTTACCAGGGACCGGGGCCAACGTCCTGACTTTC. Translation: CASSLPGTGANVLTF.

This clonotype was detected many times. The rearrangement uses TRBV20-1 and TRBJ1-3; a weak D match, TRBD1 (6 bases). This CDR3 has 14 amino acids. Deletions cut 5 bases from V and 7 bases from J, with 18 bases between. In germline, CDR1 is DFQATT, CDR2 SNEGSKA (reference sequence). Here the CDR3 reads CSALDRPQENTIYF. In DNA form, the CDR3 reads TGCAGTGCTTTAGACAGGCCGCAGGAGAACACCATATATTTT.

This clonotype has at least ten counts. The chain couples TRBV5-5 to TRBJ2-3; no firm D call. Germline CDR1 reads SGHKS; CDR2 reads YYEKEE (reference sequence). The CDR3 has 17 residues. V shed 3 bases and J shed 4 bases, with 21 bases lying between them. The CDR3 DNA follows: TGTGCCAGCAGCTCAGGATGGCAGCCGGCTAGTCCAGATACGCAGTATTTT. It yields the protein CASSSGWQPASPDTQYF.

This clonotype showed up many times. V gene TRBV3-1 combines with J gene TRBJ2-7; possible D gene TRBD1, 5 bases. The V gene lost 4 bases and the J gene lost 3 bases, with 19 bases spanning the gap. The germline gives CDR1 LGHDT, CDR2 YNNKEL (reference sequence). The CDR3 extends over 16 amino acids. Here the CDR3 DNA reads TGTGCCAGCAGCCCACGTACTGGGGCAGCGAACTACGAGCAGTACTTC. Protein sequence: CASSPRTGAANYEQYF.

This clonotype was counted at least ten times. The chain recombines TRBV20-1 with TRBJ2-5; 8 bases line up with TRBD2. The CDR3 loop spans 12 amino acids. V was clipped by 6 bases and J by 5 bases; unmatched bases: 5. Germline values: CDR1 DFQATT, CDR2 SNEGSKA (reference sequence). CDR3 coding DNA: TGCAGTGCCTCGACTAGCGACGAGACCCAGTACTTC. This sequence encodes CSASTSDETQYF.